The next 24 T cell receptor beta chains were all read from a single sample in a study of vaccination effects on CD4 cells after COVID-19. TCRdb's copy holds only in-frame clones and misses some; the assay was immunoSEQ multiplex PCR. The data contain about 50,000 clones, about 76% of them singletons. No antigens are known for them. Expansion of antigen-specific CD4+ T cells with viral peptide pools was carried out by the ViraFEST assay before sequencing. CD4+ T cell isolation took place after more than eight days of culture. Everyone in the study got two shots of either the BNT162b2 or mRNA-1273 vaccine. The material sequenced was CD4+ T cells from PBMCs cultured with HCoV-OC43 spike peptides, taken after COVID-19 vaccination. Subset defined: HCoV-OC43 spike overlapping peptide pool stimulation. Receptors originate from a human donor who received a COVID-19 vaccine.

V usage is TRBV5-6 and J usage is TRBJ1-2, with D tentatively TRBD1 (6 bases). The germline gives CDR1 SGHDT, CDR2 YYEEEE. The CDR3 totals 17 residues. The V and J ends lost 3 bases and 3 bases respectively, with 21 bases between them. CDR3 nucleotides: TGTGCCAGCAGCTGGGAGTCGTGGGGGGCAATAGACTATGGCTACACCTTC. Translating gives CASSWESWGAIDYGYTF.

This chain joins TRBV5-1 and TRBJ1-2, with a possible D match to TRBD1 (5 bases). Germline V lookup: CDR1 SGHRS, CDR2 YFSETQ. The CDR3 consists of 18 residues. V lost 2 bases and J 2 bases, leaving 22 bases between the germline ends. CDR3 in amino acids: CASSFVGVNDGINYGYTF. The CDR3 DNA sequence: TGCGCCAGCAGCTTTGTAGGGGTGAATGATGGGATCAACTATGGCTACACCTTC.

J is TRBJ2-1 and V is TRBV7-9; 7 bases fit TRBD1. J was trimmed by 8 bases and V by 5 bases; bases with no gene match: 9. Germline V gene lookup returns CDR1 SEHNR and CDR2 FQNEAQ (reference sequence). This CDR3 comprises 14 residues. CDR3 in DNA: TGTGCCAGCAGCCCGAGACAGGGCCGAGATGAGCAGTTCTTC. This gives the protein CASSPRQGRDEQFF.

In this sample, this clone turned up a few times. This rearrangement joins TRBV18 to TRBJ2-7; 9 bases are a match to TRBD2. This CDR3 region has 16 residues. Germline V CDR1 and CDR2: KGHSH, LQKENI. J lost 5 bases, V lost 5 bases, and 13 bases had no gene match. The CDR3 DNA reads TGTGCCAGCTCAAAAGGGACTAGCAATATTCGCCACGAGCAGTACTTC. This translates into CASSKGTSNIRHEQYF.

The CDR3 here is CASGSTRAGGYF. The DNA for the CDR3 is TGTGCCAGCGGGTCGACACGCGCTGGGGGGTACTTC. This sequence joins TRBV12-3 or TRBV12-4 and TRBJ2-4, with D perhaps matching TRBD1 or TRBD2 (5 bases each). CDR3 length equals 12 residues. The germline V and J ends were trimmed by 8 bases and 15 bases, with 20 bases remaining between them.

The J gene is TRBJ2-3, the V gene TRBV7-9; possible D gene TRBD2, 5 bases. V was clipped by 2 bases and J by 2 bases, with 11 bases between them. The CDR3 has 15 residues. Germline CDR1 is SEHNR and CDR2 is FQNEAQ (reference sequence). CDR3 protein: CASSLWRADTDTQYF. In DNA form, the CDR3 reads TGTGCCAGCAGCTTATGGCGGGCCGACACAGATACGCAGTATTTT.

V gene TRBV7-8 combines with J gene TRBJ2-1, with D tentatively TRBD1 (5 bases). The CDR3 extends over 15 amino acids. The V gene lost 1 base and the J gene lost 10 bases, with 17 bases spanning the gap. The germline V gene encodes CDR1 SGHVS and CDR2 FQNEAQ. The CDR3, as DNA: TGTGCCAGCAGCTTAGTAGGGGAATCGTTCTTGGAGCAGTTCTTC. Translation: CASSLVGESFLEQFF.

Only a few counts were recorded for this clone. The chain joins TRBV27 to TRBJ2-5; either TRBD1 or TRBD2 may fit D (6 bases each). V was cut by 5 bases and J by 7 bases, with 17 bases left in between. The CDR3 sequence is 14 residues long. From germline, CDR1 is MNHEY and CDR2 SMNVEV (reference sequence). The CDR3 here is CASSPRWTAGTQYF. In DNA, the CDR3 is TGTGCCAGCAGTCCCCGATGGACAGCGGGGACCCAGTACTTC.

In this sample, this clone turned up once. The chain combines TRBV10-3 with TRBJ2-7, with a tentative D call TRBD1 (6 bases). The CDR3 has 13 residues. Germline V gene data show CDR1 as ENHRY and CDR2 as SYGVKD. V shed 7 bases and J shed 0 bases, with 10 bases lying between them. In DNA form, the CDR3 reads TGTGCCATCAACTCGGACAGCTCCTACGAGCAGTACTTC. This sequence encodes CAINSDSSYEQYF.

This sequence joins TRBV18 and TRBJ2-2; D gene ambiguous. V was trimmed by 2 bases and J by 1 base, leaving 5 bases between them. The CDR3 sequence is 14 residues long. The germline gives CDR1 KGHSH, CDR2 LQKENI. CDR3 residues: CASSPGQNTGELFF. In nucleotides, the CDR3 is TGTGCCAGCTCACCAGGGCAGAACACCGGGGAGCTGTTTTTT.

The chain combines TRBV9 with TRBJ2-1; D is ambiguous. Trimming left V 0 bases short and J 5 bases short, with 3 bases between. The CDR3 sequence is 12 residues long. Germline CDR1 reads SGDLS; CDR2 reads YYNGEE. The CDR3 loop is CASSVGNNEQFF. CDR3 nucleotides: TGTGCCAGCAGCGTAGGAAACAATGAGCAGTTCTTC. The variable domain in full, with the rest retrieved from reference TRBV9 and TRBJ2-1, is DSGVTQTPKHLITATGQRVTLRCSPRSGDLSVYWYQQSLDQGLQFLIQYYNGEERAKGNILERFSAQQFPDLHSELNLSSLELGDSALYFCASSVGNNEQFFGPGTRLTVL.

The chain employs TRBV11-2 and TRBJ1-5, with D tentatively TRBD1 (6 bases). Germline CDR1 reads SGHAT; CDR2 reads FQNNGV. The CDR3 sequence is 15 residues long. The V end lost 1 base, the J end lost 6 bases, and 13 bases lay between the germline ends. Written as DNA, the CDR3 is TGTGCCAGCAGCTTAGCGGGGGGCCGGGGTCAGCCCCAGCATTTT. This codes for CASSLAGGRGQPQHF.

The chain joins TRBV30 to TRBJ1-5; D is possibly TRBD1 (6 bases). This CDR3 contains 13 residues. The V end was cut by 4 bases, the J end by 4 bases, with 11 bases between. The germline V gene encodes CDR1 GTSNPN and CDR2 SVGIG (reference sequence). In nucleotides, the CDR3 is TGTGCCTGGAATCCAGGACAGAATCAGCCCCAGCATTTT. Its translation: CAWNPGQNQPQHF.

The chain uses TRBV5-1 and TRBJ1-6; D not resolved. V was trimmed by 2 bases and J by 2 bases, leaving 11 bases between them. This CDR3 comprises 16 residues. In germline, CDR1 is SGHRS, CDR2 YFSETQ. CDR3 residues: CASSLRELAYNSPLHF. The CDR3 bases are TGCGCCAGCAGCTTACGGGAGTTAGCCTATAATTCACCCCTCCACTTT. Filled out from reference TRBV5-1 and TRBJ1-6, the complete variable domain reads KAGVTQTPRYLIKTRGQQVTLSCSPISGHRSVSWYQQTPGQGLQFLFEYFSETQRNKGNFPGRFSGRQFSNSRSEMNVSTLELGDSALYLCASSLRELAYNSPLHFGNGTRLTVT.

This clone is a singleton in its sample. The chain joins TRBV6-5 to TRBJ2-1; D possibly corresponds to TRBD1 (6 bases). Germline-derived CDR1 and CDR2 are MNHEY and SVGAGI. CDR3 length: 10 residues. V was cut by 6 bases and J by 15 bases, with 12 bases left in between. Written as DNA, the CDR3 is TGTGCCAGCAGATCAGGGGAATGGTTCTTC. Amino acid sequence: CASRSGEWFF.

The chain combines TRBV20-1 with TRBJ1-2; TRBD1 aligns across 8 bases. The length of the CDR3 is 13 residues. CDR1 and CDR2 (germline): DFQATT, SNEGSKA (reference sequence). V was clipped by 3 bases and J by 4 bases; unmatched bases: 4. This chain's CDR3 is CSASGDRSYGYTF. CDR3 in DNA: TGCAGTGCTAGTGGGGACAGGAGCTATGGCTACACCTTC.

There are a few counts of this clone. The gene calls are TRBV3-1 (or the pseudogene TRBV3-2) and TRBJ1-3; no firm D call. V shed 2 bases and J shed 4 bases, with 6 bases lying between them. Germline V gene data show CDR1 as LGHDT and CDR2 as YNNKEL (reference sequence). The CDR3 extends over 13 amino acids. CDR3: CASSQMAGNTIYF. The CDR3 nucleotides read TGTGCCAGCAGCCAAATGGCCGGAAACACCATATATTTT.

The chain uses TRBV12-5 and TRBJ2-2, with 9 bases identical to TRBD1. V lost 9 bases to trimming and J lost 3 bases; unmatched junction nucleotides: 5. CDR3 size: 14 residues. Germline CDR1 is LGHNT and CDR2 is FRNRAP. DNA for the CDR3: TGTGCTAGGGGCCGGACAGGGGACACCGGGGAGCTGTTTTTT. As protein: CARGRTGDTGELFF.

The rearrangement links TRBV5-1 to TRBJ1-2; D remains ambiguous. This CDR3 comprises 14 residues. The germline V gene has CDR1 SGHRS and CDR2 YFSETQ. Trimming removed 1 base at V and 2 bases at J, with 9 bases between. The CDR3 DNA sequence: TGCGCCAGCAGCTTGTCGTTGGGAAACTATGGCTACACCTTC. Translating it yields CASSLSLGNYGYTF.

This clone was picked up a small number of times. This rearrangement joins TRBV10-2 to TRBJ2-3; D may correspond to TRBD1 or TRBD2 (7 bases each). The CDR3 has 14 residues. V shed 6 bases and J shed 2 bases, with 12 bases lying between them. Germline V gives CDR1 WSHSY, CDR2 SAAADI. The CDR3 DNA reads TGCGCCAGCAGCAGGGGGGGGATCACAGATACGCAGTATTTT. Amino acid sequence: CASSRGGITDTQYF.

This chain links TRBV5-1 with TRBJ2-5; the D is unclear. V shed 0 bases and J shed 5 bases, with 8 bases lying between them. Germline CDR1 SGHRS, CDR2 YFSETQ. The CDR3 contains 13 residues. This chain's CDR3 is CASSLGRRETQYF. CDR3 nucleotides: TGCGCCAGCAGCTTGGGACGTAGGGAGACCCAGTACTTC.

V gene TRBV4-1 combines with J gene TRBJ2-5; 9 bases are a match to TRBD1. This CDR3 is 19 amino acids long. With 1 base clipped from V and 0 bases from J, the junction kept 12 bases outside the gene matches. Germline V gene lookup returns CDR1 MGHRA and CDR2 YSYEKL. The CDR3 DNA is TGCGCCAGCAGCCAAGGTAACAGGGGGCGCGTTCCGTACCAAGAGACCCAGTACTTC. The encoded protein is CASSQGNRGRVPYQETQYF.

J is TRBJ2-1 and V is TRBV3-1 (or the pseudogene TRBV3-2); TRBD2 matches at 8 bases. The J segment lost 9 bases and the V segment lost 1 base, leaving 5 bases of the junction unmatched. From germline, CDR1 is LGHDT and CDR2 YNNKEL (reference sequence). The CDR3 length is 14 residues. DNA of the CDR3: TGTGCCAGCAGCCAAGGAGGCGGGAGGTTTGAGCAGTTCTTC. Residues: CASSQGGGRFEQFF.

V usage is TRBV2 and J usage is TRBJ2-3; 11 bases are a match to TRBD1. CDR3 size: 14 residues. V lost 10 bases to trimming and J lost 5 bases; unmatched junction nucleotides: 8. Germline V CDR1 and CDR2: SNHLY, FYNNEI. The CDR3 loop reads CANDGQGAQDTQYF. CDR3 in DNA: TGTGCCAACGATGGACAGGGGGCGCAAGATACGCAGTATTTT.